What follows are 10 T cell receptor beta chains derived from one specimen sequenced in a study of CD8+CD57+ T cells in acquired aplastic anemia. Those patients picked for sequencing had displayed CD8+CD57+ cell expansion on flow cytometry. TCR beta VDJ and CDR3 profiles were obtained from a genomic DNA template. A single record per CDR3 protein comes from TCRdb applying MiXCR to the reads. Of roughly 200,000 distinct CDR3 sequences in the sample, around 60% were seen once. The sample was sorted CD4+, CD8+, or CD8+CD57+ T cells (not recorded which) from PBMCs. These receptor sequences come from a human donor with aplastic anemia.

In regard to this clonotype: The junction differs from germline at one of its ends, possibly a read error. The chain is built from TRBV7-7 and TRBJ2-1; a weak D match, TRBD1 (5 bases). This CDR3 is 15 amino acids long. CDR1 and CDR2 (germline): SSHAT, FNYEAQ (reference sequence). CDR3 sequence reads: CASSLGAPGDGEQFF. The CDR3 DNA follows: TGTGCTAGCAGCTTAGGGGCCCCCGGTGATGGTGAGCAGTTCTTC.

The V gene is TRBV5-1, the J gene TRBJ2-7, with 7 nucleotides matching TRBD2. CDR3 length: 13 amino acids. Germline V gene data show CDR1 as SGHRS and CDR2 as YFSETQ. The trim removed 3 bases at V and 3 bases at J, leaving 3 bases unmatched. As DNA, the CDR3 is TGCGCCAGCAGCTCTGGACTAGGCTACGAGCAGTACTTC. Translated, it gives CASSSGLGYEQYF.

J is TRBJ2-7 and V is TRBV2; 7 bases line up with TRBD1. Trimming cost V 6 bases and J 3 bases; bases outside gene matches: 5. The CDR3 runs to 13 residues. Germline V gene sequence: CDR1 SNHLY, CDR2 FYNNEI. The chain's CDR3 is CASSPGQNYEQYF. The CDR3 bases are TGTGCCAGCAGCCCGGGACAGAACTACGAGCAGTACTTC.

This clonotype was found a few times. This chain connects TRBV20-1 to TRBJ1-1; a weak D match, TRBD1 (5 bases). The CDR3 is 12 residues long. The germline V and J ends were trimmed by 0 bases and 11 bases, with 13 bases remaining between them. Germline-derived CDR1 and CDR2 are DFQATT and SNEGSKA (reference sequence). This CDR3 reads CSARDGGGFAFF. DNA of the CDR3: TGCAGTGCTAGAGATGGGGGGGGGTTCGCTTTCTTT.

This clonotype was recorded at least ten times. This chain joins TRBV5-8 and TRBJ2-1; a weak D match, TRBD1 (6 bases). Germline V CDR1 and CDR2: SGHTS, YDEGEE. V gave up 2 bases and J gave up 9 bases, with 12 bases separating them. This CDR3 comprises 13 residues. DNA of the CDR3: TGTGCCAGCAGCTTCTCAGGGGCGGGTGAGCAGTTCTTC. Encoded protein: CASSFSGAGEQFF.

The chain joins TRBV7-2 to TRBJ1-3; D remains ambiguous. This CDR3 region has 15 residues. The ends were cut back, 2 bases at V and 1 base at J, with 9 bases in the middle. Germline CDR1 SGHTA, CDR2 FQGNSA. The CDR3 sequence is CASSLSGVSGNTIYF. In DNA, the CDR3 is TGTGCCAGCAGCTTAAGCGGGGTGTCTGGAAACACCATATATTTT.

Only one count was recorded for this clonotype. Being one base from a much bigger clone, this may be a read error. The J gene is TRBJ2-4, the V gene TRBV12-3 or TRBV12-4; no firm D call. The CDR3 runs 15 residues. The V and J ends lost 5 bases and 3 bases respectively, with 14 bases between them. CDR3 loop: CASSAGTENKNIQYF. The CDR3 coding sequence is TGTGCCAGCAGTGCCGGAACGGAGAACAAAAACATTCAGTACTTC.

The CDR3 sequence: CASSLLPGGNTEAFF. CDR3 sequence (DNA): TGTGCCAGCAGCTTACTTCCAGGGGGGAACACTGAAGCTTTCTTT. The chain joins TRBV7-3 to TRBJ1-1; 7 positions agree with TRBD1. The germline V gene has CDR1 SGHTA and CDR2 FQGTGA. The CDR3 extends over 15 amino acids. The J segment lost 1 base and the V segment lost 2 bases, leaving 4 bases of the junction unmatched.

The chain has TRBV25-1 and TRBJ2-3, with D uncertain. Germline-derived CDR1 and CDR2 are MGHDK and SYGVNS. The CDR3 sequence is 14 residues long. V shed 4 bases and J shed 0 bases, with 8 bases lying between them. CDR3 sequence (DNA): TGTGCCAGCAGTGGTTATTCTAGCACAGATACGCAGTATTTT. Encoded protein: CASSGYSSTDTQYF.

This clonotype was recorded once. This rearrangement joins TRBV6-1 to TRBJ2-7, with 10 positions matching TRBD2. CDR3 length equals 18 residues. The J segment lost 2 bases and the V segment lost 6 bases, leaving 16 bases of the junction unmatched. Per the germline V gene, CDR1 is MNHNS and CDR2 is SASEGT. CDR3 amino acids: CASRKTVAGGIMPYEQYF. CDR3 nucleotides: TGTGCCAGCAGGAAAACTGTAGCGGGGGGCATCATGCCCTACGAGCAGTACTTC.